This T cell receptor beta chain was identified during a study of T cells in Graves' hyperthyroidism and ophthalmopathy. The study, taken as a whole, reports: Through a model of 13 V-J features, ophthalmopathy was separated from stable hyperthyroidism. Blood also held most thyroid clonotypes expanded beyond 0.001.

Researchers amplified the TCR beta CDR3 regions from RNA transcripts. With the HTBI primer set, the TCR CDR3 went through a first round of RT-PCR. Each CDR3 protein gets one entry after TCRdb re-called the multiplex PCR reads with MiXCR. This table has hundreds of thousands of distinct CDR3 sequences, less than 25% appearing once. The table lists this clonotype with a few counts. Its specificity is not known. This receptor was taken from a man in his thirties or forties with Graves' ophthalmopathy. The specimen was blood.

DNA of the CDR3: TGTGCCAGCAGTTTAGGACAGGGGAACATTCAGTACTTC. Translating gives CASSLGQGNIQYF. The chain joins TRBV28 to TRBJ2-4; 9 bases match TRBD1. V dropped 2 bases and J dropped 7; count of bases not matched to a gene: 0. The CDR3 runs to 13 residues. Germline CDR1 reads MDHEN; CDR2 reads SYDVKM.